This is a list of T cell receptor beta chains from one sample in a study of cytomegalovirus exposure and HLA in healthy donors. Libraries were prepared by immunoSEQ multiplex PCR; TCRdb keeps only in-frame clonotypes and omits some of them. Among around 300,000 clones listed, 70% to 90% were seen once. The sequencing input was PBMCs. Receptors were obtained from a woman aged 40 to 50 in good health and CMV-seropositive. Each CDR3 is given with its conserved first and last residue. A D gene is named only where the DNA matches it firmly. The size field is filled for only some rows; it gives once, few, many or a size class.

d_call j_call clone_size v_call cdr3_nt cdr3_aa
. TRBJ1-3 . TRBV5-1 TGCGCCAGCAGCCCCGACAGCTCCTCTGGAAACACCATATATTTT CASSPDSSSGNTIYF
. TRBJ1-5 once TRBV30 TGTGCCTGGAGATCAGGGGTGCAAGGTAATCAGCCCCAGCATTTT CAWRSGVQGNQPQHF
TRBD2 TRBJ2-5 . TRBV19 TGTGCCAGTAGTTTCTCTAGCGGCCAACAAGAGACCCAGTACTTC CASSFSSGQQETQYF
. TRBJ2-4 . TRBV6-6 TGTGCCAGCAGTAGCAATAGCTACCCAAACATTCAGTACTTC CASSSNSYPNIQYF
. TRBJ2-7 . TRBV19 TGTGCCAGTAGTAAGGACCATAGCGTCGACGAGCAGTACTTC CASSKDHSVDEQYF
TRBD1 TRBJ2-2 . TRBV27 TGTGCCAGCAGTCAGGGACAGGGGGGGGCCGGGGAGCTGTTTTTT CASSQGQGGAGELFF
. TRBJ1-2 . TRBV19 TGTGCCAGTAGTATAGGCGGCCTCTATGGCTACACCTTC CASSIGGLYGYTF
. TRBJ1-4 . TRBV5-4 TGTGCCAGCAGCTTGGAACTCGATAATGAAAAACTGTTTTTT CASSLELDNEKLFF
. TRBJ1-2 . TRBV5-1 TGCGCCAGCAGCTTGGACGGACAGTACAGCTACACCTTC CASSLDGQYSYTF
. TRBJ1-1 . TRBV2 TGTGCCAGCAGTGAAGGAGCTACCATGAAAGCTTTCTTT CASSEGATMKAFF
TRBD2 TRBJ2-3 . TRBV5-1 TGCGCCAGCAGCGATTTACTAGCGGGAGAGTCGAATACGCAGTATTTT CASSDLLAGESNTQYF
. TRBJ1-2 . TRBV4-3 TGCGCCAGCAGCCAAAGCCACGGGGGGAACTATGGCTACACCTTC CASSQSHGGNYGYTF
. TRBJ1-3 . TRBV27 TGTGCCAGCGGTGTGCAGGGATCCGGAAACACCATATATTTT CASGVQGSGNTIYF
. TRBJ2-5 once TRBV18 TGTGCCAGCCGAACCACTTTGCAGACCCAGTACTTC CASRTTLQTQYF
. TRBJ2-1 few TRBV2 TGTGCCAGCAGTCTACAGGGAAGCTCCTACAATGAGCAGTTCTTC CASSLQGSSYNEQFF
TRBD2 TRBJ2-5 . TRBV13 TGTGCCAGCAGCCCGGGACTAGCGGGAACACAAGAGACCCAGTACTTC CASSPGLAGTQETQYF
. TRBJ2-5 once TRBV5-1 TGCGCCAGCAGCTTGGGTCCCGAGCGGGCCCAAGAGACCCAGTACTTC CASSLGPERAQETQYF
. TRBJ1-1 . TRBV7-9 TGTGCCAGCAGCCCGCCAGGGGACACTGAAGCTTTCTTT CASSPPGDTEAFF
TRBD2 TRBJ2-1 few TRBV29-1 TGCAGCGCTGAAGGTAGCGGGCTAGCGGGAGCTGAGCAGTTCTTC CSAEGSGLAGAEQFF
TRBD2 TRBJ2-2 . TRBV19 TGTGCCAGTAGTACAAGGACTAGCGGGAGCTATCGGGTCGGGGAGCTGTTTTTT CASSTRTSGSYRVGELFF
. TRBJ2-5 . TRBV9 TGTGCCAGCAGCGTAGCGGGGCAAGAGACCCAGTACTTC CASSVAGQETQYF
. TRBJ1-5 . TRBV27 TGTGCCAGCAGTTTATCGGCGGGGAGCAATCAGCCCCAGCATTTT CASSLSAGSNQPQHF
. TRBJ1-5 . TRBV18 TGTGCCAGCTCACCACTCGGAATCGGGGTCGGAAATCAGCCCCAGCATTTT CASSPLGIGVGNQPQHF
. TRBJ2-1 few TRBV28 TGTGCCAGCAGTTTTTCCCACTACAATGAGCAGTTCTTC CASSFSHYNEQFF
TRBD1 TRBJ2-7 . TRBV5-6 TGTGCCAGCAGCGCGGTTTCCAGCCCGGGACAGGGGCTCTACGAGCAGTACTTC CASSAVSSPGQGLYEQYF
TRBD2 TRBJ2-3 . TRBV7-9 TGTGCCAGCAGCTTAGCGCCGGGAGGGTCAGATACGCAGTATTTT CASSLAPGGSDTQYF
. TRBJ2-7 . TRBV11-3 TGTGCCAGCAGCTCCCTCTTCAACCGGCAGCCCGGGTCCTACGAGCAGTACTTC CASSSLFNRQPGSYEQYF
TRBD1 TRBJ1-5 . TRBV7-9 TGTGCCAGCAGCCCCCCCGGACAGGGAGTGCAGCCCCAGCATTTT CASSPPGQGVQPQHF
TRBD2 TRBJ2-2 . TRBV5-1 TGCGCCAGCCCAGCGGGAGGGGGCACCGGGGAGCTGTTTTTT CASPAGGGTGELFF
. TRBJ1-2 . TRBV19 TGTGCCAGTACCACACAGGTAGCCTCCAACTATGGCTACACCTTC CASTTQVASNYGYTF
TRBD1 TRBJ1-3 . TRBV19 TGTGCCAGTACCCCGGGACAGGGGTGGTCTGGAAACACCATATATTTT CASTPGQGWSGNTIYF
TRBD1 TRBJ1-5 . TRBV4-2 TGTGCCAGCAGCCAAGCGGTTGGGACAGGGGGCGGTCAGCCCCAGCATTTT CASSQAVGTGGGQPQHF
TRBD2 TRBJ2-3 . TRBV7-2 TGTGCCAGCAGCTTCGCGTCGGGGGGTGGGGATACGCAGTATTTT CASSFASGGGDTQYF
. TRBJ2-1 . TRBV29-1 TGCAGCGGCTTCAGCGGGCAAGGCTACAATGAGCAGTTCTTC CSGFSGQGYNEQFF
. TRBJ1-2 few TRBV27 TGTGCCAGCAGTTTATCTCCGGGGTACTATGGCTACACCTTC CASSLSPGYYGYTF
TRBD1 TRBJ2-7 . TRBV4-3 TGCGCCAGCAGCCAGACCCTGGACAGGCTCGCCTACGAGCAGTACTTC CASSQTLDRLAYEQYF
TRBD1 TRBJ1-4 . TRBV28 TGTGCCAGCAGTTTGTCAGGGGGCTCAGGGGGAAAACTGTTTTTT CASSLSGGSGGKLFF
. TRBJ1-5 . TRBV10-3 TGTGCCATCAGTGAGCCCGGGGAAGGCAATCAGCCCCAGCATTTT CAISEPGEGNQPQHF
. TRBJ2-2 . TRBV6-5 TGTGCCAGCGGGGAAGCGGGTGGAACCGGGGAGCTGTTTTTT CASGEAGGTGELFF
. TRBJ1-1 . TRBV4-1 TGCGCCAGCAGCCAAGATCCCCAGGGAATGAACACTGAAGCTTTCTTT CASSQDPQGMNTEAFF
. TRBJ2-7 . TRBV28 TGTGCCAGCAGTTGGTCAGGGAACAAGCAGTACTTC CASSWSGNKQYF
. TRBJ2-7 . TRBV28 TGTGCCAGCAGCTTACAGTACGAGCAGTACTTC CASSLQYEQYF
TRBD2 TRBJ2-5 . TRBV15 TGTGCCACCAGCACCGGGCTAGCGGGTTTCCAAGAGACCCAGTACTTC CATSTGLAGFQETQYF
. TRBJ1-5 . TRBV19 TGTGCCAGTAAGGAAACGGGAGTCGGAGCTCAGCCCCAGCATTTT CASKETGVGAQPQHF
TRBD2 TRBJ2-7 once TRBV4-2 TGTGCCAGCAGCCAAGAAGCGGGAGGGCCCGACGAGCAGTACTTC CASSQEAGGPDEQYF